These T cell receptor beta chains were read from a single sample in a study of T cell responses to AZD1222 COVID-19 vaccine. Repertoires were generated with immunoSEQ multiplex PCR, while TCRdb's copy carries only in-frame clones and drops some. The sample shows some 130,000 clones, approximately 88% of them seen only once. The sample consisted of peripheral blood, taken on day 0 of AZD1222 vaccination. These receptors came from an adult in good health. Each CDR3 is given with its conserved first and last residue. D genes are given only for firm matches. Clone size is stated in some rows and not others, as once, few, many or a class when expanded.

d_call: -
v_call: TRBV2
j_call: TRBJ1-5
clone_size: once
cdr3_aa: CASTGQANQPQHF
cdr3_nt: TGTGCCAGCACCGGACAAGCTAATCAGCCCCAGCATTTT

d_call: -
v_call: TRBV19
j_call: TRBJ1-4
clone_size: -
cdr3_aa: CASSTRNEKLFF
cdr3_nt: TGTGCCAGTAGTACCCGTAATGAAAAACTGTTTTTT

d_call: -
v_call: TRBV11-2
j_call: TRBJ2-5
clone_size: once
cdr3_aa: CASWRTGVEETQYF
cdr3_nt: TGTGCCAGCTGGCGGACGGGGGTTGAAGAGACCCAGTACTTC

d_call: -
v_call: TRBV29-1
j_call: TRBJ1-1
clone_size: -
cdr3_aa: CSVEGVETEAFF
cdr3_nt: TGCAGCGTTGAGGGGGTAGAAACTGAAGCTTTCTTT

d_call: -
v_call: TRBV5-1
j_call: TRBJ1-2
clone_size: once
cdr3_aa: CASGGPGANYGYTF
cdr3_nt: TGCGCCAGCGGCGGGCCGGGGGCTAACTATGGCTACACCTTC

d_call: TRBD1
v_call: TRBV5-1
j_call: TRBJ1-1
clone_size: -
cdr3_aa: CASSFGQGAHTEAFF
cdr3_nt: TGCGCCAGCAGCTTCGGACAGGGGGCGCACACTGAAGCTTTCTTT

d_call: -
v_call: TRBV7-2
j_call: TRBJ1-2
clone_size: -
cdr3_aa: CASSLVKRANYGYTF
cdr3_nt: TGTGCCAGCAGCTTGGTTAAAAGAGCTAACTATGGCTACACCTTC

d_call: -
v_call: TRBV27
j_call: TRBJ1-1
clone_size: -
cdr3_aa: CASSSAGLEAFF
cdr3_nt: TGTGCCAGCAGTTCCGCAGGGCTTGAAGCTTTCTTT

d_call: TRBD1
v_call: TRBV10-3
j_call: TRBJ2-7
clone_size: -
cdr3_aa: CAIYSGGNEQYF
cdr3_nt: TGTGCCATATACTCAGGGGGTAACGAGCAGTACTTC

d_call: TRBD1
v_call: TRBV4-1
j_call: TRBJ1-2
clone_size: -
cdr3_aa: CASSQEDRGPFGGYTF
cdr3_nt: TGCGCCAGCAGCCAAGAAGACAGGGGGCCATTTGGCGGCTACACCTTC

d_call: -
v_call: TRBV28
j_call: TRBJ2-7
clone_size: few
cdr3_aa: CASRSATYEQYF
cdr3_nt: TGTGCCAGCAGGTCGGCAACATACGAGCAGTACTTC

d_call: -
v_call: TRBV25-1
j_call: TRBJ1-4
clone_size: -
cdr3_aa: CASSDQGFSEKLFF
cdr3_nt: TGTGCCAGCAGTGATCAGGGATTTAGTGAAAAACTGTTTTTT

d_call: -
v_call: TRBV28
j_call: TRBJ2-2
clone_size: -
cdr3_aa: CASGGFGELFF
cdr3_nt: TGTGCCAGCGGGGGGTTCGGGGAGCTGTTTTTT

d_call: TRBD1
v_call: TRBV5-4
j_call: TRBJ1-2
clone_size: once
cdr3_aa: CASSWDSGSQYGYTF
cdr3_nt: TGTGCCAGCAGCTGGGACAGCGGCAGTCAATATGGCTACACCTTC

d_call: -
v_call: TRBV7-8
j_call: TRBJ2-5
clone_size: -
cdr3_aa: CASSPQVRAAQYF
cdr3_nt: TGTGCCAGCAGCCCCCAGGTGCGGGCGGCCCAGTACTTC

d_call: -
v_call: TRBV9
j_call: TRBJ1-1
clone_size: few
cdr3_aa: CASSVARGTEAFF
cdr3_nt: TGTGCCAGCAGCGTAGCTCGGGGAACTGAAGCTTTCTTT

d_call: -
v_call: TRBV5-4
j_call: TRBJ2-5
clone_size: -
cdr3_aa: CASSFVGMETQYF
cdr3_nt: TGTGCCAGCAGCTTCGTGGGCATGGAGACCCAGTACTTC

d_call: -
v_call: TRBV5-1
j_call: TRBJ1-6
clone_size: -
cdr3_aa: CASSTEYGNSPLHF
cdr3_nt: TGCGCCAGCAGCACCGAATACGGAAATTCACCCCTCCACTTT

d_call: TRBD1
v_call: TRBV6-5
j_call: TRBJ1-1
clone_size: -
cdr3_aa: CASSFQGGTTEAFF
cdr3_nt: TGTGCCAGCAGTTTCCAGGGGGGGACCACTGAAGCTTTCTTT

d_call: -
v_call: TRBV7-9
j_call: TRBJ2-7
clone_size: -
cdr3_aa: CASSSILQGNLYGEQYF
cdr3_nt: TGTGCCAGCAGCTCTATCCTACAGGGTAATTTGTATGGCGAGCAGTACTTC

d_call: -
v_call: TRBV6-5
j_call: TRBJ2-7
clone_size: -
cdr3_aa: CASNMGQGYSYEQYF
cdr3_nt: TGTGCCAGCAACATGGGGCAGGGATACTCCTACGAGCAGTACTTC

d_call: -
v_call: TRBV27
j_call: TRBJ2-1
clone_size: -
cdr3_aa: CASSLKGVITEQFF
cdr3_nt: TGTGCCAGCAGTTTAAAGGGTGTAATTACTGAGCAGTTCTTC

d_call: -
v_call: TRBV19
j_call: TRBJ2-2
clone_size: -
cdr3_aa: CASSISSLGWANTGELFF
cdr3_nt: TGTGCCAGTAGTATATCCTCTTTAGGGTGGGCGAACACCGGGGAGCTGTTTTTT

d_call: -
v_call: TRBV7-9
j_call: TRBJ1-6
clone_size: once
cdr3_aa: CASMEGGNSPLHF
cdr3_nt: TGTGCCAGCATGGAGGGCGGCAATTCACCCCTCCACTTT

d_call: -
v_call: TRBV5-4
j_call: TRBJ2-7
clone_size: -
cdr3_aa: CASSLRTDEQYF
cdr3_nt: TGTGCCAGCAGCTTACGGACAGACGAGCAGTACTTC

d_call: TRBD1
v_call: TRBV3-1/TRBV3-2
j_call: TRBJ2-1
clone_size: -
cdr3_aa: CASSYRDRVNEQFF
cdr3_nt: TGTGCCAGCAGCTACCGGGACAGGGTCAATGAGCAGTTCTTC

d_call: -
v_call: TRBV19
j_call: TRBJ2-2
clone_size: -
cdr3_aa: CASSIYSGGYRNTGELFF
cdr3_nt: TGTGCCAGTAGTATTTATTCAGGTGGCTATAGGAACACCGGGGAGCTGTTTTTT

d_call: -
v_call: TRBV28
j_call: TRBJ1-2
clone_size: -
cdr3_aa: CASSFGNYGYTF
cdr3_nt: TGTGCCAGCAGTTTCGGGAACTATGGCTACACCTTC

d_call: TRBD1
v_call: TRBV24-1
j_call: TRBJ2-1
clone_size: -
cdr3_aa: CATSEPSRTGNEQFF
cdr3_nt: TGTGCCACCAGTGAACCCAGCAGGACAGGGAATGAGCAGTTCTTC

d_call: TRBD1
v_call: TRBV10-3
j_call: TRBJ1-1
clone_size: -
cdr3_aa: CAISEEGAETEAFF
cdr3_nt: TGTGCCATCAGTGAAGAGGGGGCTGAGACTGAAGCTTTCTTT

d_call: TRBD1
v_call: TRBV3-1/TRBV3-2
j_call: TRBJ2-1
clone_size: -
cdr3_aa: CASSGTGGSYNEQFF
cdr3_nt: TGTGCCAGCAGTGGGACAGGGGGCTCCTACAATGAGCAGTTCTTC

d_call: TRBD1
v_call: TRBV3-1/TRBV3-2
j_call: TRBJ1-2
clone_size: -
cdr3_aa: CASSLRGQDGYTF
cdr3_nt: TGTGCCAGCAGCCTGAGGGGGCAGGATGGCTACACCTTC

d_call: -
v_call: TRBV12-3/TRBV12-4
j_call: TRBJ2-7
clone_size: -
cdr3_aa: CASSFGADYEQYF
cdr3_nt: TGTGCCAGCAGTTTTGGTGCGGACTACGAGCAGTACTTC

d_call: -
v_call: TRBV7-9
j_call: TRBJ2-5
clone_size: -
cdr3_aa: CASSLAGGTQETQYF
cdr3_nt: TGTGCCAGCAGCTTAGCGGGGGGGACACAAGAGACCCAGTACTTC

d_call: TRBD1
v_call: TRBV6-5
j_call: TRBJ1-6
clone_size: -
cdr3_aa: CASSYFGQGYNSPLHF
cdr3_nt: TGTGCCAGCAGTTATTTTGGACAGGGGTATAATTCACCCCTCCACTTT

d_call: -
v_call: TRBV28
j_call: TRBJ2-1
clone_size: few
cdr3_aa: CASSVQDEQFF
cdr3_nt: TGTGCCAGCAGTGTACAGGATGAGCAGTTCTTC

d_call: -
v_call: TRBV4-2
j_call: TRBJ2-7
clone_size: -
cdr3_aa: CASSRGGRTGTVRNYEQYF
cdr3_nt: TGTGCCAGCAGCCGCGGGGGCAGAACCGGGACAGTGAGGAACTACGAGCAGTACTTC

d_call: -
v_call: TRBV12-3/TRBV12-4
j_call: TRBJ1-5
clone_size: -
cdr3_aa: CASSFRPTEPQHF
cdr3_nt: TGTGCCAGCAGTTTTAGGCCGACAGAGCCCCAGCATTTT

d_call: -
v_call: TRBV2
j_call: TRBJ1-1
clone_size: -
cdr3_aa: CASSDLGTNTEAFF
cdr3_nt: TGTGCCAGCAGTGATCTGGGGACGAACACTGAAGCTTTCTTT

d_call: -
v_call: TRBV29-1
j_call: TRBJ2-7
clone_size: -
cdr3_aa: CSVGSKAEGEQYF
cdr3_nt: TGCAGCGTTGGCTCAAAAGCAGAGGGCGAGCAGTACTTC

d_call: -
v_call: TRBV5-6
j_call: TRBJ2-3
clone_size: -
cdr3_aa: CASSFVRGLDTQYF
cdr3_nt: TGTGCCAGCAGCTTCGTGCGGGGATTAGATACGCAGTATTTT

d_call: -
v_call: TRBV4-1
j_call: TRBJ1-5
clone_size: -
cdr3_aa: CASSQVWGGQPQHF
cdr3_nt: TGCGCCAGCAGCCAAGTGTGGGGGGGTCAGCCCCAGCATTTT

d_call: -
v_call: TRBV28
j_call: TRBJ1-5
clone_size: once
cdr3_aa: CASSRGNSNQPQHF
cdr3_nt: TGTGCCAGCAGTCGAGGCAATAGCAATCAGCCCCAGCATTTT

d_call: TRBD2
v_call: TRBV5-8
j_call: TRBJ2-3
clone_size: -
cdr3_aa: CASSFGGVDSTDTQYF
cdr3_nt: TGTGCCAGCAGCTTCGGGGGGGTCGACTCCACAGATACGCAGTATTTT

d_call: -
v_call: TRBV28
j_call: TRBJ1-2
clone_size: -
cdr3_aa: CASMHPPGLDGYTF
cdr3_nt: TGTGCCAGCATGCACCCACCGGGTTTGGATGGCTACACCTTC

d_call: -
v_call: TRBV2
j_call: TRBJ1-2
clone_size: -
cdr3_aa: CASSEGRVDGYTF
cdr3_nt: TGTGCCAGCAGTGAAGGGAGAGTCGATGGCTACACCTTC